This entry lists 3 T cell receptor beta chains sequenced from one sample in a study of T cell responses to AZD1222 COVID-19 vaccine. The method was immunoSEQ multiplex PCR; TCRdb's version includes in-frame clones alone and lacks a portion of them. The data contain hundreds of thousands of clones, approximately 94% of them singletons. The sequenced sample was peripheral blood, obtained on day 0 of MenACWY control vaccination. The receptors come from an adult in good health.

The chain recombines TRBV18 with TRBJ2-7; a weak D match, TRBD2 (5 bases). Germline values: CDR1 KGHSH, CDR2 LQKENI. CDR3 length: 14 amino acids. V was pared by 2 bases and J by 1 base, with 9 bases between. CDR3 DNA sequence: TGTGCCAGCTCACCATTGAGGGAATCCTACGAGCAGTACTTC. Protein: CASSPLRESYEQYF. Full variable domain (outside the CDR3, taken from reference TRBV18 and TRBJ2-7): NAGVMQNPRHLVRRRGQEARLRCSPMKGHSHVYWYRQLPEEGLKFMVYLQKENIIDESGMPKERFSAEFPKEGPSILRIQQVVRGDSAAYFCASSPLRESYEQYFGPGTRLTVT.

The gene calls are TRBV3-1 (or the pseudogene TRBV3-2) and TRBJ2-5; 10 bases are a match to TRBD1. Germline loops: CDR1 LGHDT, CDR2 YNNKEL (reference sequence). V was clipped by 3 bases and J by 5 bases; unmatched bases: 3. This CDR3 region has 14 residues. CDR3 nucleotides: TGTGCCAGCAGCCAGACAGGGGGCTGGGAGACCCAGTACTTC. Residues: CASSQTGGWETQYF.

The chain carries TRBV7-9 and TRBJ1-4; a weak D match, TRBD1 (6 bases). This CDR3 comprises 14 residues. With 6 bases removed from V and 5 bases from J, the gap between germline ends came to 13 bases. Germline-derived CDR1 and CDR2 are SEHNR and FQNEAQ (reference sequence). CDR3 in DNA: TGTGCCAGCAGTCAGGGGCAGGGGAATGAAAAACTGTTTTTT. Encoded protein: CASSQGQGNEKLFF.